The present T cell receptor beta chain was sequenced within a study of shared clonotypes between healthy human individuals. With V trimmed by 2 bases and J by 6 bases, 8 bases remained unmatched. CDR1 is ENHRY and CDR2 is SYGVKD in the germline V gene. The length of the CDR3 is 18 residues. TCRdb's copy holds only in-frame clones and misses some; the assay was immunoSEQ multiplex PCR. In the table there are some 1.5 million clones, roughly 96% of which are singletons. The sequence came from a man aged 25-40 years in good health. The J gene is TRBJ2-4, the V gene TRBV10-3; TRBD2 matches at 15 bases. Material for sequencing was naive CD4+ T cells sorted from blood. Subset meaning: CD45RA+ positively selected. This CDR3 reads CAISERTSGRASGNIQYF. The CDR3 DNA is TGTGCCATCAGTGAGCGGACTAGCGGGAGGGCCTCAGGAAACATTCAGTACTTC.